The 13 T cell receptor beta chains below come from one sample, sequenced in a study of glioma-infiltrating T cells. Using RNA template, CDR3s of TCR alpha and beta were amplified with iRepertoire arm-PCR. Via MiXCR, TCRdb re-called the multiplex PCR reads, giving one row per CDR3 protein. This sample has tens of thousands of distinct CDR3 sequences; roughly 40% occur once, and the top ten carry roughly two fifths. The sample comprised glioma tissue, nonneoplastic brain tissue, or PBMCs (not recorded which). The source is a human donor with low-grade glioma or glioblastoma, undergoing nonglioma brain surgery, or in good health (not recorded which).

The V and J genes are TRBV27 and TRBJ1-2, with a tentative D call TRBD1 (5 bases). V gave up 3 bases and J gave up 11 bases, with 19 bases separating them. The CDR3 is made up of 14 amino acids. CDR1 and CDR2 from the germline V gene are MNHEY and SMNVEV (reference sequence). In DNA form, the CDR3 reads TGTGCCAGCAGTTTGTCCGGGGGTAACTATAGGTACACCTTC. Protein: CASSLSGGNYRYTF.

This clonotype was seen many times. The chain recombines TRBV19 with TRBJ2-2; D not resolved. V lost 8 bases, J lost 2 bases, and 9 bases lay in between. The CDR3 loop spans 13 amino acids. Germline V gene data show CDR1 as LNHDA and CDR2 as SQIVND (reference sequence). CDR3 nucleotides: TGTGCCAGTCGGAAGGTCAACACCGGGGAGCTGTTTTTT. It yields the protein CASRKVNTGELFF.

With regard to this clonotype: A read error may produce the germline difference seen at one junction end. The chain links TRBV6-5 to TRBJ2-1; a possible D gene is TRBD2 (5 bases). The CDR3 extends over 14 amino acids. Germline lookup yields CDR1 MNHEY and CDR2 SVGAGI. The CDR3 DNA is TGTGCCAGCAGTGAACTGGGGAGATACACTGAGCAGTTCTTC. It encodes CASSELGRYTEQFF.

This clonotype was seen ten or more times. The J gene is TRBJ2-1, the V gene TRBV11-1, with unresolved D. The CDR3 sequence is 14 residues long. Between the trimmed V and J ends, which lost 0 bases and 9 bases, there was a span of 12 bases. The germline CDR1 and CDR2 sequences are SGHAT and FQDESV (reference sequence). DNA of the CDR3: TGTGCCAGCAGCTTAGCGGTAGCTGGGTTTGAGCAGTTCTTC. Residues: CASSLAVAGFEQFF.

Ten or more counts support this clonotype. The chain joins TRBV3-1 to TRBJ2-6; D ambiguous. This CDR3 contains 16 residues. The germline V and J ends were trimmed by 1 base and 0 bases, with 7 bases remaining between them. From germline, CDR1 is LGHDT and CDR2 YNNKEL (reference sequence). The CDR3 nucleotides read TGTGCCAGCAGCCAAGCTAGGTTCTCTGGGGCCAACGTCCTGACTTTC. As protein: CASSQARFSGANVLTF.

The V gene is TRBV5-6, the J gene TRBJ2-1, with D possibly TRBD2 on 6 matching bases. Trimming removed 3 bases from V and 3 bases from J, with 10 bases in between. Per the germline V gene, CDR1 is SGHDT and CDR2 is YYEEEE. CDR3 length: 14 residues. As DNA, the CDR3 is TGTGCCAGCAGCTGGCGGGGTAACTACAATGAGCAGTTCTTC. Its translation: CASSWRGNYNEQFF.

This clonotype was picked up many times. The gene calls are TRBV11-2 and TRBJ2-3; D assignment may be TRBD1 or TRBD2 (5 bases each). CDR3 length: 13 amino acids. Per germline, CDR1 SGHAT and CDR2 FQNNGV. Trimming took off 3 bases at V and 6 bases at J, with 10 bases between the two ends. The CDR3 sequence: CASSFLWGDTQYF. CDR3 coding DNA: TGTGCCAGCAGCTTCTTGTGGGGGGATACGCAGTATTTT.

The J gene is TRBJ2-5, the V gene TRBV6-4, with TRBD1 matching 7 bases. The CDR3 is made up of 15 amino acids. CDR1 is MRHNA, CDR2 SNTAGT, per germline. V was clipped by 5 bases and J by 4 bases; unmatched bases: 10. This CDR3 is CASSTSGTAPETQYF. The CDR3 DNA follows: TGTGCCAGCAGTACCTCCGGGACAGCCCCAGAGACCCAGTACTTC.

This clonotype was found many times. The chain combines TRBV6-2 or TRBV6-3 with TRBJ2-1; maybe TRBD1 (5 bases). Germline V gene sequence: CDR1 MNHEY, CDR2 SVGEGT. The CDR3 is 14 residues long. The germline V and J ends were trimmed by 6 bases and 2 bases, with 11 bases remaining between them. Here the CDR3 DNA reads TGTGCCAGCAGGACAGCACGACCCTACAATGAGCAGTTCTTC. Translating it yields CASRTARPYNEQFF.

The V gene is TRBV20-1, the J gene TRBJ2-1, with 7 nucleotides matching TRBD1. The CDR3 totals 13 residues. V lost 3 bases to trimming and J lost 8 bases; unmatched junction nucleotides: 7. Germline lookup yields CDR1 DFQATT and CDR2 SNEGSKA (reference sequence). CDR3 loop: CSASLTGPYEQFF. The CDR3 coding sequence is TGCAGTGCTAGTCTGACAGGGCCCTATGAGCAGTTCTTC.

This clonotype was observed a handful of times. The CDR3 reads CASSLAVAVQAFF. CDR3 in DNA: TGTGCCAGCAGCTTGGCCGTCGCAGTACAAGCTTTCTTT. The rearrangement uses TRBV5-6 and TRBJ1-1; no definite D call. The CDR3 is 13 amino acids. The germline V gene has CDR1 SGHDT and CDR2 YYEEEE. Trimming pared 0 bases from V and 9 bases from J, leaving 12 bases between.

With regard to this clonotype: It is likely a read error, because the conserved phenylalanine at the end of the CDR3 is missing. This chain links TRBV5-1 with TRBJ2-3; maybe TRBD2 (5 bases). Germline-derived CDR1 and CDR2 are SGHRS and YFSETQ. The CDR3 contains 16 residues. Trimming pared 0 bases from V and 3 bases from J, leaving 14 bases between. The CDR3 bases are TGCGCCAGCAGCTTGGGGTCTAGCAGACGAACAGATACGCAGTATTTG. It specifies CASSLGSSRRTDTQYL.

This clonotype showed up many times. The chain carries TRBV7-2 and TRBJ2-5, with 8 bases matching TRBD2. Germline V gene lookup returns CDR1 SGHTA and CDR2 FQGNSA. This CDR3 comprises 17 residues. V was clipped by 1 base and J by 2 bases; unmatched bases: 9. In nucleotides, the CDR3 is TGTGCCAGCAGCTTAGAAGGGGCGGGAGGAGGGCAAGAGACCCAGTACTTC. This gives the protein CASSLEGAGGGQETQYF.